What follows are 4 T cell receptor beta chains derived from one specimen sequenced in a study of blood T cell repertoires in COVID-19. Generated by immunoSEQ multiplex PCR, the TCRdb table keeps only in-frame clones and is missing some. The data hold roughly 200,000 clones, with approximately 85% observed a single time. Sequenced: peripheral blood. The receptors stem from a human donor with active or convalescent COVID-19. The donor label of this sample is uncertain.

The chain joins TRBV7-9 to TRBJ2-2, with 7 bases aligning to TRBD2. The CDR3 totals 18 residues. The V gene end was trimmed by 0 bases and the J gene end by 3 bases; junction bases not matched to a gene: 10. Per germline, CDR1 SEHNR and CDR2 FQNEAQ (reference sequence). The CDR3 protein is CASSLAGGVWSDTGELFF. DNA of the CDR3: TGTGCCAGCAGCTTAGCGGGAGGGGTATGGTCGGACACCGGGGAGCTGTTTTTT.

This chain joins TRBV28 and TRBJ2-5; a weak D match, TRBD2 (5 bases). From germline, CDR1 is MDHEN and CDR2 SYDVKM. This CDR3 is built from 12 residues. The V end lost 8 bases, the J end lost 2 bases, and 9 bases lay between the germline ends. The CDR3, as DNA: TGTGCCAGCTCCGAGGGTCAAGAGACCCAGTACTTC. This gives the protein CASSEGQETQYF.

The chain is built from TRBV19 and TRBJ2-7, with D perhaps TRBD1 (6 bases). The germline V and J ends were trimmed by 7 bases and 0 bases, with 16 bases remaining between them. Germline CDR1 and CDR2: LNHDA and SQIVND (reference sequence). This CDR3 has 15 residues. The CDR3 is CASTSRGASSYEQYF. CDR3 DNA: TGTGCCAGTACGTCCAGGGGCGCATCCTCCTACGAGCAGTACTTC.

The chain recombines TRBV7-3 with TRBJ2-7; 8 nucleotides line up with TRBD2. The CDR3 runs to 18 residues. CDR1 SGHTA and CDR2 FQGTGA come from the germline V gene. The V gene end was trimmed by 2 bases and the J gene end by 5 bases; junction bases not matched to a gene: 17. CDR3 loop: CASSLSGTGAGVKNEQYF. CDR3 sequence (DNA): TGTGCCAGCAGCTTATCAGGGACCGGAGCGGGAGTGAAGAACGAGCAGTACTTC.